Following are 20 T cell receptor beta chains from one sample sequenced in a study of lymphopenia after photon versus proton radiotherapy. TCRdb's table, derived via immunoSEQ multiplex PCR, lists solely in-frame clones and lacks some. The sample includes 150,000 to 200,000 clones, less than 90% of them seen just once. The input for sequencing was peripheral blood, taken from a patient treated with photon-based radiotherapy. These receptors all come from a man aged 50 or older with gastric cancer.

This clone showed up just once. The chain employs TRBV21-1 and TRBJ2-7; TRBD2, the table's D call, was not compared with the DNA. TRBV21-1 is listed as a pseudogene. This CDR3 contains 17 residues. CDR3 nucleotides: TGTGCCAGCAGCAAAGAGTTAATAGCCGAGAGGGTTTACGAGCAGTACTTC. It encodes CASSKELIAERVYEQYF.

This chain uses TRBV7-6 with TRBJ2-1, with 12 bases identical to TRBD1. The CDR3 spans 19 residues. Germline V CDR1 and CDR2: SGHVS, FNYEAQ. Trimming at V came to 3 bases and at J to 3 bases, leaving 12 bases not matched to a gene. As DNA, the CDR3 is TGTGCCAGCAGCTTGGATGGGACAGGGGGCCTATCACGCTACAATGAGCAGTTCTTC. This sequence encodes CASSLDGTGGLSRYNEQFF.

The chain combines TRBV28 with TRBJ1-5, with 7 nucleotides matching TRBD1. CDR1 is MDHEN and CDR2 is SYDVKM in the germline V gene. The CDR3 is made up of 15 amino acids. Trimming at V came to 6 bases and at J to 3 bases, leaving 8 bases not matched to a gene. This CDR3 is CASRSAGGTNQPQHF. The CDR3 nucleotides are TGTGCCAGCAGGTCCGCAGGGGGTACCAATCAGCCCCAGCATTTT.

This clone was seen a single time. The chain employs TRBV30 and TRBJ2-7; tentatively, D is TRBD1 (6 bases). The germline V gene encodes CDR1 GTSNPN and CDR2 SVGIG (reference sequence). This CDR3 contains 13 residues. V was shortened by 2 bases and J by 3 bases, with 11 bases between the two germline ends. The DNA of the CDR3 is TGTGCCTGGAGTAAGGGGGTCTTCTACGAGCAGTACTTC. Protein: CAWSKGVFYEQYF.

The chain carries TRBV9 and TRBJ2-2; 12 bases map to TRBD2. The germline CDR1 and CDR2 sequences are SGDLS and YYNGEE. The CDR3 is 16 residues long. V was clipped by 4 bases and J by 3 bases; unmatched bases: 4. The CDR3 nucleotides are TGTGCCAGCAGCCCCAGACTAGCGGGAGACACCGGGGAGCTGTTTTTT. Residues: CASSPRLAGDTGELFF.

The rearrangement links TRBV7-2 to TRBJ2-7; D is unclear. Between the trimmed V and J ends, which lost 3 bases and 2 bases, there was a span of 11 bases. The CDR3 spans 14 residues. Germline V lookup: CDR1 SGHTA, CDR2 FQGNSA. Written as DNA, the CDR3 is TGTGCCAGCAGCTTGGCCGGTAGCACCTACGAGCAGTACTTC. Protein product: CASSLAGSTYEQYF.

The CDR3 region is CASSPAPGFYNEQFF. In nucleotides, the CDR3 is TGTGCCAGCAGCCCCGCGCCGGGTTTTTACAATGAGCAGTTCTTC. The chain employs TRBV11-2 and TRBJ2-1; D unresolved. The CDR3 loop spans 15 amino acids. Germline V gene lookup returns CDR1 SGHAT and CDR2 FQNNGV. V was shortened by 5 bases and J by 4 bases, with 15 bases between the two germline ends.

This chain links TRBV5-1 with TRBJ2-7; TRBD2 agrees at 7 bases. The ends lost 2 bases at V and 3 bases at J; junction bases unmatched: 5. The length of the CDR3 is 14 residues. Per germline, CDR1 SGHRS and CDR2 YFSETQ. The CDR3 coding sequence is TGCGCCAGCAGCTTCGGGCGGGAGTTCTACGAGCAGTACTTC. Translating it yields CASSFGREFYEQYF.

The chain employs TRBV27 and TRBJ2-7; TRBD2 agrees at 7 bases. Trimming took 0 bases from V and 2 from J; bases not matched to a gene: 4. Germline lookup yields CDR1 MNHEY and CDR2 SMNVEV (reference sequence). CDR3 length: 15 residues. As DNA, the CDR3 is TGTGCCAGCAGTTTATCTCGGGGGGAAACCTACGAGCAGTACTTC. Translating gives CASSLSRGETYEQYF.

The J gene is TRBJ2-1, the V gene TRBV9, with D tentatively TRBD2 (6 bases). Per germline, CDR1 SGDLS and CDR2 YYNGEE. V gave up 0 bases and J gave up 7 bases, with 11 bases separating them. The CDR3 length is 14 residues. DNA of the CDR3: TGTGCCAGCAGCGTAGGCGGGACTCTGAATGAGCAGTTCTTC. Its translation: CASSVGGTLNEQFF.

The CDR3 coding sequence is TGTGCCAGCAGTTACTCTTGGACAGGTCCTAATGAAAAACTGTTTTTT. It codes for CASSYSWTGPNEKLFF. This chain connects TRBV6-5 to TRBJ1-4; 7 bases match TRBD1. With 0 bases clipped from V and 3 bases from J, the junction kept 4 bases outside the gene matches. The CDR3 has 16 amino acids. Germline V gene sequence: CDR1 MNHEY, CDR2 SVGAGI.

This clone was detected a few times. This rearrangement joins TRBV25-1 to TRBJ1-2; 11 bases are a match to TRBD1. V was clipped by 3 bases and J by 2 bases; unmatched bases: 2. Per the germline V gene, CDR1 is MGHDK and CDR2 is SYGVNS. The CDR3 extends over 15 amino acids. The chain's CDR3 is CASSERTGGNYGYTF. The CDR3 nucleotides are TGTGCCAGCAGTGAGCGGACAGGGGGCAACTATGGCTACACCTTC.

This chain joins TRBV25-1 and TRBJ2-7; D tentatively reads TRBD1 or TRBD2 (6 bases each). Germline lookup yields CDR1 MGHDK and CDR2 SYGVNS. The CDR3 sequence is 15 residues long. V shed 3 bases and J shed 2 bases, with 14 bases lying between them. The chain's CDR3 is CASSDLTGAAYEQYF. CDR3 in DNA: TGTGCCAGCAGTGATTTGACGGGGGCCGCCTACGAGCAGTACTTC.

The chain recombines TRBV29-1 with TRBJ1-2, with TRBD1 as a possible D gene (6 bases). CDR3 length equals 15 residues. Deletions cut 4 bases from V and 7 bases from J, with 22 bases between. Germline values: CDR1 SQVTM, CDR2 ANQGSEA. CDR3 region: CSVAEQGGGTGGYTF. The CDR3 nucleotides read TGCAGCGTTGCAGAACAGGGAGGAGGTACTGGTGGCTACACCTTC.

This chain joins TRBV19 and TRBJ2-1; a possible D gene is TRBD2 (5 bases). Germline V gives CDR1 LNHDA, CDR2 SQIVND (reference sequence). Trimming removed 0 bases at V and 3 bases at J, with 12 bases between. The CDR3 extends over 16 amino acids. CDR3 region: CASSIDLAGLYNEQFF. CDR3 bases: TGTGCCAGTAGTATAGACCTCGCGGGCCTCTACAATGAGCAGTTCTTC.

The chain has TRBV2 and TRBJ1-1, with D possibly TRBD1 on 5 matching bases. Germline V gene lookup returns CDR1 SNHLY and CDR2 FYNNEI. CDR3 size: 14 residues. V lost 5 bases to trimming and J lost 7 bases, with 17 bases between them. The CDR3 sequence is CASSTGGGRGEAFF. DNA for the CDR3: TGTGCCAGCAGTACCGGGGGAGGGAGAGGTGAAGCTTTCTTT.

CDR3 residues: CSVDRRYDYGYTF. The CDR3 DNA sequence: TGCAGCGTTGATCGTAGGTATGACTATGGCTACACCTTC. The V gene is TRBV29-1, the J gene TRBJ1-2, with D hard to call. With 3 bases removed from V and 3 bases from J, the gap between germline ends came to 11 bases. CDR1 is SQVTM, CDR2 ANQGSEA, per germline. The CDR3 extends over 13 amino acids.

The rearrangement links TRBV5-6 to TRBJ1-2; D gene unclear. CDR3 size: 14 residues. Trimming stripped 1 base from V and 6 bases from J, with 13 bases between. CDR1 and CDR2 from the germline V gene are SGHDT and YYEEEE. The CDR3, as DNA: TGTGCCAGCAGCTTGACGGGTGGACGAAATGGCTACACCTTC. Residues: CASSLTGGRNGYTF. Looking up the rest from reference TRBV5-6 and TRBJ1-2 gives the full variable domain: DAGVTQSPTHLIKTRGQQVTLRCSPKSGHDTVSWYQQALGQGPQFIFQYYEEEERQRGNFPDRFSGHQFPNYSSELNVNALLLGDSALYLCASSLTGGRNGYTFGSGTRLTVV.

The chain is built from TRBV13 and TRBJ1-5; possibly TRBD1 for D (6 bases). Germline values: CDR1 PRHDT, CDR2 FYEKMQ (reference sequence). There are 15 residues in the CDR3. V was trimmed by 1 base and J by 7 bases, leaving 14 bases between them. The DNA of the CDR3 is TGTGCCAGCAGCTTAGTCTCACAGGGCGGACAGCCCCAGCATTTT. It codes for CASSLVSQGGQPQHF.

This clone has only one observation. The gene calls are TRBV9 and TRBJ2-5, with 10 bases lining up with TRBD2. The germline CDR1 and CDR2 sequences are SGDLS and YYNGEE. J gave up 7 bases and V 0 bases, and 9 bases lay outside the gene matches. The CDR3 loop spans 16 amino acids. The CDR3 coding sequence is TGTGCCAGCAGCGTAGCCCCCACTAGCGGGAAGGGGACCCAGTACTTC. Amino acids: CASSVAPTSGKGTQYF.